This T cell receptor beta chain was recovered during a study of T-cell memory formation after mild COVID-19. Whole-study results and caveats: Nothing showed for sure that second-wave clones peaking on day 37 were SARS-CoV-2 specific. Prior to infection, memory already included some responding clones, suggesting cross-reactive memory joined. Whereas later expanders leaned CD4+, clones contracting day 15 to 85 showed a balanced CD4/CD8 makeup.

There are a few counts of this clonotype. Its antigen is undetermined. V lost 5 bases to trimming and J lost 0 bases, with 11 bases between them. Looked up from germline, CDR1 is SGHTA and CDR2 is FQGNSA. The CDR3 consists of 16 residues. Amplification by 5'RACE using constant-segment primers produced TCR alpha and TCR beta cDNA libraries that carried sample barcodes and UMIs. TCRdb re-called the 5' RACE reads with MiXCR, one entry per CDR3 protein. The table includes a few hundred thousand distinct CDR3 sequences, over 9% detected once. Sequencing input: PBMCs or a T cell subset sorted from them (not recorded which). This TCR came from a man aged 18-30 years who had mild COVID-19 (a few samples of this study predate the infection). Cell type and time point are not known. This chain joins TRBV7-2 and TRBJ2-6; unclear D gene. CDR3 in DNA: TGTGCCAGCAGCCTGTACTTAGGCTCTGGGGCCAACGTCCTGACTTTC. Its translation is CASSLYLGSGANVLTF.